What follows describes a single T cell receptor beta chain. What antigen it recognizes has not been identified. Qualities for individual bases were not recorded, and no much larger clone is one base off. Distinct nucleotide sequences in the sample also encode this CDR3. Counted from cysteine to phenylalanine, this CDR3 has 12 amino acids. Just the 36-base CDR3 DNA is kept, in frame starting at base 1. In the germline V gene, CDR1 corresponds to KGHSH and CDR2 to LQKENI. V lost 5 bases and J lost 0 bases; the stretch between them is 5 bases long. The CDR3 regions of human TCRbeta chains were subjected to immunosequencing. In the paper's pipeline: TCRs in the repertoires were compared against a reference library of SARS-CoV-2-specific TCRs that had been generated with the MIRA antigen-specificity platform. Breadth was defined as the fraction of unique TCRs that were SARS-CoV-2-associated. Depth was defined as the fraction of total T cells that were SARS-CoV-2-associated. Using the MIRA data, each spike-specific TCR was mapped to the spike region that the TCR reacts to and placed in a CD4 or CD8 class. Log10-transformed breadth and depth values were compared by one-way ANOVA with Sidak's multiple comparisons tests. Drawn from immuneACCESS, this table holds only the in-frame rearrangements with V and J called that TCRdb kept. Clones are partly lost; checked studies trace under half to an unresolved V gene and leave the rest unexplained. V and J calls and clone size follow that table, whereas D and trimming were derived from the DNA. The sample yields about 88,000 clones; 90% were counted once. About 5.4% of the sample lies in the top ten.

The data belong to a study of T cell responses to AZD1222 COVID-19 vaccine (dated by TCRdb to the early 2020s). The study in broad terms: TCR sequencing covered about 230 trial participants: 207 given two doses of AZD1222 and 26 given two doses of MenACWY control vaccine. Trial participants were enrolled into age subgroups of 18-55, 56-69 and 70-plus years, which contained about 150, 27 and 61 TCR-sequenced participants, respectively. The investigation overall reported the following: Because no day 14 peak-response samples were available, repertoires were characterized only after the peak T cell response. Conclusions about previously exposed vaccinees are limited, since just 5 to 7 AZD1222 recipients were seropositive for SARS-CoV-2 at baseline. Reportedly, almost half of the unique spike-specific TCRs recognized epitopes lying outside the regions that are mutated in the B.1.351 and B.1.1.7 variants. The 56-69-year group was small, and its depth increase did not reach significance, likely because of low power. Most participants were white British and females outnumbered males, and the authors suggested that clonal diversity may have been underestimated. Vaccine-associated CD4 TCRs spanned the whole spike protein, with dominant responses in regions 160-218 and 743-854. A significant rise in spike-specific TCR breadth and depth was observed after two AZD1222 doses relative to day 0 and relative to MenACWY recipients.

The time point label for this specimen denotes: about 28 days (+/-7) after the second vaccine dose. AZD1222 recipients whose second dose came at about 4 weeks and those whose second dose came at about 12 weeks were combined into one group, since spike-specific TCR depth and breadth did not differ between the two schedules. The vaccinee samples were drawn from two UK trials, COV001 and COV002, one of which was a single-blind randomized controlled phase 2/3 trial testing AZD1222 (ChAdOx1 nCoV-19) in healthy adults. Trial participant PBMC samples were collected at day 0 and day 28 after the second dose for TCRbeta chain sequencing.

This clonotype originated in an adult who received the AZD1222 COVID-19 vaccine. The sequence links TRBV18 to TRBJ2-7, with no reliable assignment of the D segment. Sequenced material: peripheral blood, taken 28 days after the second AZD1222 dose. The nucleotides are TGTGCCAGCTCAGGGGACTCCTACGAGCAGTACTTC. This yields the protein CASSGDSYEQYF.